The rows below give T cell receptor beta chains drawn from one sample of a study of blood T cell repertoires in COVID-19. Sequenced by immunoSEQ multiplex PCR; TCRdb stores in-frame clones only, minus some. The table includes 150,000 to 200,000 clones, about 87% detected once. The sequencing sample was made of peripheral blood. Source of these receptors: a man aged 40-49 years with active or convalescent COVID-19. Each CDR3 is given with its conserved first and last residue. D genes are given only for firm matches. Clone size, where shown, is once, few, many, or a class for clones that have expanded.

cdr3_nt cdr3_aa clone_size j_call v_call d_call
TGTGCCAGCCTCTTGAGCTCCTACAATGAGCAGTTCTTC CASLLSSYNEQFF . TRBJ2-1 TRBV2 .
TGTGCCTGGAGTGGAAAATTCGGGGAGAACACAGATACGCAGTATTTT CAWSGKFGENTDTQYF . TRBJ2-3 TRBV30 .
TGTGCCAGTAGTGGTGACAGGGGGCATGTAGGAACTAATGAAAAACTGTTTTTT CASSGDRGHVGTNEKLFF . TRBJ1-4 TRBV19 TRBD1
TGTGCCAGCAGCTCCTGGACAGGTGATTTTTGGTCACCCCTCCACTTT CASSSWTGDFWSPLHF . TRBJ1-6 TRBV5-6 TRBD1
TGTGCCTGGAGTGTCGGGGGGGCGACAGATACGCAGTATTTT CAWSVGGATDTQYF once TRBJ2-3 TRBV30 TRBD2
TGTGCCTGGAGCCTGGGACAGGGGGCGAATGGCTACACCTTC CAWSLGQGANGYTF few TRBJ1-2 TRBV30 TRBD1
TGTGCCAGTAGTACCGAAGGACAGACCTCCCTCTATGGCTACACCTTC CASSTEGQTSLYGYTF . TRBJ1-2 TRBV19 .
TGTGCCTCCCGGGAGACGGACACTGAAGCTTTCTTT CASRETDTEAFF . TRBJ1-1 TRBV10-3 .
TGTGCCAGCAGTGAGGACATCTATGGCTACACCTTC CASSEDIYGYTF once TRBJ1-2 TRBV12-3/TRBV12-4 .
TGTGCCAGCAGCCTTGTGACTAGCGGGGTGGGAGATACGCAGTATTTT CASSLVTSGVGDTQYF . TRBJ2-3 TRBV4-2 TRBD2
TGTGCCAGCAGCAGGGACAGGGGGACAGATACGCAGTATTTT CASSRDRGTDTQYF . TRBJ2-3 TRBV7-8 TRBD1
TGTGCCAGCAGCCAAGCAGGGGATGGCTACACCTTC CASSQAGDGYTF . TRBJ1-2 TRBV3-1/TRBV3-2 .
TGCGCCAGCAGGGATGACACTGTCAATTCACCCCTCCACTTT CASRDDTVNSPLHF . TRBJ1-6 TRBV5-1 .
TGTGCCAGCAGTGAAAGAGGACAGGGGAACACTGAAGCTTTCTTT CASSERGQGNTEAFF . TRBJ1-1 TRBV6-1 TRBD1
TGTGCCAGCAGCCCCCCTAGCTCCTACGAGCAGTACTTC CASSPPSSYEQYF . TRBJ2-7 TRBV3-1/TRBV3-2 .
TGTGCCAGCAGCTTACCCGGGATCACTGAAGCTTTCTTT CASSLPGITEAFF . TRBJ1-1 TRBV7-2 .
TGTGCCAGCAGCGTAGAGGACTCGTTGAACACTGAAGCTTTCTTT CASSVEDSLNTEAFF . TRBJ1-1 TRBV9 .
TGTGCCAGCTCACCCGACACAATCTCTGGAAACACCATATATTTT CASSPDTISGNTIYF once TRBJ1-3 TRBV18 .
TGTGCCAGCAGCCTGGCTAGCGGAGCCTACGAGCAGTACTTC CASSLASGAYEQYF . TRBJ2-7 TRBV3-1/TRBV3-2 TRBD2
TGTGCCAGCAGCCAAGGAGCGAGGGACAGGAACTATGGCTACACCTTC CASSQGARDRNYGYTF . TRBJ1-2 TRBV14 TRBD1
TGTGCCAGCAGTGTACAGGGTATGAACACTGAAGCTTTCTTT CASSVQGMNTEAFF . TRBJ1-1 TRBV2 .
TGTGCCAGCAGTACGACTAGCAGGGAGCAGTTCTTC CASSTTSREQFF . TRBJ2-1 TRBV12-3/TRBV12-4 TRBD2
TGTGCTAGTGGTTTTTGGGGGAGGGACACTGAAGCTTTCTTT CASGFWGRDTEAFF . TRBJ1-1 TRBV12-5 .
TGCGCCAGCAGTGTAGCGGGTCCCAAGGGGACCCAGTACTTC CASSVAGPKGTQYF . TRBJ2-5 TRBV10-1 TRBD2
TGTGCCAGCAGTGAGCGGACAGGGGAAAACATTCAGTACTTC CASSERTGENIQYF . TRBJ2-4 TRBV2 TRBD1
TGTGCCAGCAGCTTCCTAGTCCCCGGGGAGCTGTTTTTT CASSFLVPGELFF . TRBJ2-2 TRBV7-9 .
TGCGCCAGCAGCTACGGGTGGGATGAGCAGTTCTTC CASSYGWDEQFF few TRBJ2-1 TRBV5-1 .
TGTGCCAGCAGTTACCTTTTCGCAACTAATGAAAAACTGTTTTTT CASSYLFATNEKLFF . TRBJ1-4 TRBV6-2/TRBV6-3 .
TGTGCCAGCAGCTTAACCAGGGAAGAGACCCAGTACTTC CASSLTREETQYF . TRBJ2-5 TRBV7-3 .
TGCGCCAGCAGCCAGGGTAGCCAACGGGAAAAACTGTTTTTT CASSQGSQREKLFF . TRBJ1-4 TRBV4-1 .
TGTGCCAGCAGCTTAGGGCAGGGATGGAGCACTGAAGCTTTCTTT CASSLGQGWSTEAFF . TRBJ1-1 TRBV11-3 .
TGTGCCAGCTGTGGACAGAACACCGGGGAGCTGTTTTTT CASCGQNTGELFF . TRBJ2-2 TRBV27 .
TGTGCCAGCAGCTCTATCGTACGGTGGGAGACCCAGTACTTC CASSSIVRWETQYF once TRBJ2-5 TRBV3-1/TRBV3-2 .
TGTGCCTACCCGGGACAGGGCCAGGGGAATGAGCAGTTCTTC CAYPGQGQGNEQFF once TRBJ2-1 TRBV30 TRBD1
TGTGCCAGCAGCTTAGGAGGGTCCAGGAATCAGCCCCAGCATTTT CASSLGGSRNQPQHF . TRBJ1-5 TRBV7-8 .
TGTGCCAGCACCCCACCCGGGGAGTTTGGCTACACCTTC CASTPPGEFGYTF . TRBJ1-2 TRBV28 .
TGCAGCGTTGTCTACAGGGATAATTCACCCCTCCACTTT CSVVYRDNSPLHF . TRBJ1-6 TRBV29-1 .
TGTGCCAGCAGCCTCCCAAGGGGGGGTGGCTCTGGAAACACCATATATTTT CASSLPRGGGSGNTIYF . TRBJ1-3 TRBV4-2 .
TGTGCCGGAGGACAGGGTGGATCACCCCTCCACTTT CAGGQGGSPLHF . TRBJ1-6 TRBV28 TRBD1
TGTGCCAGCAGCTTGTTCAAGGGGGCTAGTGATGGCTACACCTTC CASSLFKGASDGYTF . TRBJ1-2 TRBV11-2 TRBD1
TGTGCCAGCAGCAAAGGGGGGGGACAGGGGACTGAAGCTTTCTTT CASSKGGGQGTEAFF . TRBJ1-1 TRBV21-1 .
TGTGCCAGCAGCGTGACTTCAGGGGGCGCTTCCCCTGGCTACACCTTC CASSVTSGGASPGYTF once TRBJ1-2 TRBV9 TRBD1
TGTGCCAGCAGCCCTCGGGTTCTCACTGAAGCTTTCTTT CASSPRVLTEAFF . TRBJ1-1 TRBV12-3/TRBV12-4 .
TGTGCCATCAGTGAGGGTAATTACGGGTACGAGCAGTACTTC CAISEGNYGYEQYF . TRBJ2-7 TRBV10-3 .
TGTGCCAGCAGCTTTGAACAACAAGAGACCCAGTACTTC CASSFEQQETQYF . TRBJ2-5 TRBV13 .
TGTGCCAGCTCCCAAAGGGCAGGGGACACTGAAGCTTTCTTT CASSQRAGDTEAFF . TRBJ1-1 TRBV3-1/TRBV3-2 .
TGTGCCAGCAGCCCGTCCTCTCGTCCTCCTTATGGCTACACCTTC CASSPSSRPPYGYTF . TRBJ1-2 TRBV5-6 .
TGTGCCAGCAGCTTAAGCGCAGATACGCAGTATTTT CASSLSADTQYF . TRBJ2-3 TRBV11-2 .
TGCGCCAGCAGTGAGTCCTCCAAACAGGGTCCTCGGCCTTTCTATGGCTACACCTTC CASSESSKQGPRPFYGYTF . TRBJ1-2 TRBV10-1 .